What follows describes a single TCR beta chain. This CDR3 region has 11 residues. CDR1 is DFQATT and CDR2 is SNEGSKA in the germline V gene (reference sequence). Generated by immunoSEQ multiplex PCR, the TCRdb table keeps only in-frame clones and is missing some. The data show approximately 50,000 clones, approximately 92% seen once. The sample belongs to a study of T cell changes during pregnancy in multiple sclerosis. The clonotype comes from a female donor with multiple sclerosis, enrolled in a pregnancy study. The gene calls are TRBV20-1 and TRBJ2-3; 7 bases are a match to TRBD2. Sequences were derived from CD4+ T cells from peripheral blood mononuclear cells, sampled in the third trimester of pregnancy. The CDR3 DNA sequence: TGCAAGGCGGGAGCCATAGATACGCAGTATTTT. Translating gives CKAGAIDTQYF.